This entry describes one T cell receptor (beta chain). Assay: immunoSEQ multiplex PCR; the TCRdb copy retains only in-frame clones and omits some. Among fewer than 70,000 clones listed, over 70% were seen once. The V gene's germline CDR1 is MNHNY and CDR2 SVGAGI (reference sequence). The junction had 5 bases not matched to a gene; V was cut back by 7 bases and J by 4 bases. This CDR3 spans 15 amino acids. The data are from a study of Tregs in tolerant kidney transplant recipients. The origin of this receptor is a human donor in good health. This chain links TRBV6-6 with TRBJ2-2; 11 bases agree with TRBD2. Sequencing used CD4+ T cells from blood. The CDR3 coding sequence is TGTGCCAGCAAAACTAGCGGGGGACTCACCGGGGAGCTGTTTTTT. Residues: CASKTSGGLTGELFF.